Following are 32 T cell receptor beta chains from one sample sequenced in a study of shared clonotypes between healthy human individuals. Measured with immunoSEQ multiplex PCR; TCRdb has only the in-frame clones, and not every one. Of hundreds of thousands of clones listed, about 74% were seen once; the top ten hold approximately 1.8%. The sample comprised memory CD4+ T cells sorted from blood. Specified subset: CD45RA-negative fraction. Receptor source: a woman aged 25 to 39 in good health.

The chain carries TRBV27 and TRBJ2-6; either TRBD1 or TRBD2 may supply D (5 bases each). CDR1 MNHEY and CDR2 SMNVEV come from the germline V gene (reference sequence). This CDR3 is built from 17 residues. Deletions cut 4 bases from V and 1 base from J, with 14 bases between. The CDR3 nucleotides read TGTGCCAGCAGTTCTAACAGGTGGACTTCTGGGGCCAACGTCCTGACTTTC. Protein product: CASSSNRWTSGANVLTF.

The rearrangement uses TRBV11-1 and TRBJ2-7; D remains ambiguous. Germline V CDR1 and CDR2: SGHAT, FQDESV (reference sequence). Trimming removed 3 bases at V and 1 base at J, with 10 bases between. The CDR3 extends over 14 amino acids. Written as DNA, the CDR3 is TGTGCCAGCAGCTTTTCGGACGGTTCCTACGAGCAGTACTTC. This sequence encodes CASSFSDGSYEQYF.

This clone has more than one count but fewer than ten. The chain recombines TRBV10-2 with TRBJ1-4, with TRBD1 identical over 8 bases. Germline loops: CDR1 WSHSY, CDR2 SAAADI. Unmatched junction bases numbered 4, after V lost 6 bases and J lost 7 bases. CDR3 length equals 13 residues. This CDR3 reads CASRQGVTEKLFF. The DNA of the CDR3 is TGCGCCAGCAGACAGGGGGTAACTGAAAAACTGTTTTTT.

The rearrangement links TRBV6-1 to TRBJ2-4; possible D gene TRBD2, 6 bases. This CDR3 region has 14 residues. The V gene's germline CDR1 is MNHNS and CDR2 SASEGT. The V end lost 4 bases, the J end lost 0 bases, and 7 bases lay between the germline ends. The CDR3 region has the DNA TGTGCCAGCAGTGGAGCGGGAGCCAAAAACATTCAGTACTTC. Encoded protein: CASSGAGAKNIQYF.

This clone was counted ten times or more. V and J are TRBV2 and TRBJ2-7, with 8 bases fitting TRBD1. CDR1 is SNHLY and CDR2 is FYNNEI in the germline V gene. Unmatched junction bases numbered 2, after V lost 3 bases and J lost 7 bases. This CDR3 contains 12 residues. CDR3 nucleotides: TGTGCCAGCAGTGACTACAGGGGGGAGCAGTACTTC. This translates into CASSDYRGEQYF.

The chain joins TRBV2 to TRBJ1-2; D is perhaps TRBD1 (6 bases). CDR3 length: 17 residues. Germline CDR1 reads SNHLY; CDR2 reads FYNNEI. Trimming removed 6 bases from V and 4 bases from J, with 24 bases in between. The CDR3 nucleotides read TGTGCCAGCAGGGACTCCCACAGGGACTCCTTTGCCTATGGCTACACCTTC. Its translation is CASRDSHRDSFAYGYTF.

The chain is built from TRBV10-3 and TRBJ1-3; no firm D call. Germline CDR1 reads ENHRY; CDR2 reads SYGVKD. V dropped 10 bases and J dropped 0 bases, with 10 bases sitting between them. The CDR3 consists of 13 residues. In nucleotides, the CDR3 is TGTGCCACAAGCAGGAGCTCTGGAAACACCATATATTTT. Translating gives CATSRSSGNTIYF.

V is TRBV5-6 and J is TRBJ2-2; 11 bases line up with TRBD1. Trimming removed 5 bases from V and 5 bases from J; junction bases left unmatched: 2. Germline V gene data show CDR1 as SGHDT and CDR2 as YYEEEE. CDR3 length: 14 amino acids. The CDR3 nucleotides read TGTGCCAGCAGAAGGGACAGGGGGACCGGGGAGCTGTTTTTT. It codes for CASRRDRGTGELFF.

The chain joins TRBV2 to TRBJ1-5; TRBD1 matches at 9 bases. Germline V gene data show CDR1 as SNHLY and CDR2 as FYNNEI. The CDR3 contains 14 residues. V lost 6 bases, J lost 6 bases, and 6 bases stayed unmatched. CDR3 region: CASSRQGGGQPQHF. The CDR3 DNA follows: TGTGCCAGCAGCCGACAGGGGGGCGGTCAGCCCCAGCATTTT.

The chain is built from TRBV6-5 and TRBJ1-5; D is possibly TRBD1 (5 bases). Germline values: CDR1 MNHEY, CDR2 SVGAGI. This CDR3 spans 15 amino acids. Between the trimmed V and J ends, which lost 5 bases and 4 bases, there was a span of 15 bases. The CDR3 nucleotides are TGTGCCAGCAGTCCTCGGCCGGGGGAGAATCAGCCCCAGCATTTT. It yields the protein CASSPRPGENQPQHF.

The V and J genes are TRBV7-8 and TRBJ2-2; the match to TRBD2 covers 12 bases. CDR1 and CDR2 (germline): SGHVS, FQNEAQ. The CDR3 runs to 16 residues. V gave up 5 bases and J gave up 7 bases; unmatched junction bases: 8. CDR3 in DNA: TGTGCCAGCAGCGGTCTAGCGGGAGGGCCTTTCGGGGAGCTGTTTTTT. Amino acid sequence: CASSGLAGGPFGELFF. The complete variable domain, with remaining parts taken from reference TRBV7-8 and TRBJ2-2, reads GAGVSQSPRYKVAKRGQDVALRCDPISGHVSLFWYQQALGQGPEFLTYFQNEAQLDKSGLPSDRFFAERPEGSVSTLKIQRTQQEDSAVYLCASSGLAGGPFGELFFGEGSRLTVL.

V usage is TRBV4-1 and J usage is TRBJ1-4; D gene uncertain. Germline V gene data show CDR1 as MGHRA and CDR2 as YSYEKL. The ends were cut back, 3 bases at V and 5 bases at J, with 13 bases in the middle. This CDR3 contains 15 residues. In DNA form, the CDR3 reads TGCGCCAGCAGCCATGGCCGGGTACCAAATGAAAAACTGTTTTTT. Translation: CASSHGRVPNEKLFF.

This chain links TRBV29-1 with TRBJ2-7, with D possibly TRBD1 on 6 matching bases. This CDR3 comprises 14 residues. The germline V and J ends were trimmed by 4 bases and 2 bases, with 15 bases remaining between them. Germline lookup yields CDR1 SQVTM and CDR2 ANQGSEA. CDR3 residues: CSVASRGSPYEQYF. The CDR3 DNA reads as TGCAGCGTTGCCTCCAGGGGCTCGCCCTACGAGCAGTACTTC.

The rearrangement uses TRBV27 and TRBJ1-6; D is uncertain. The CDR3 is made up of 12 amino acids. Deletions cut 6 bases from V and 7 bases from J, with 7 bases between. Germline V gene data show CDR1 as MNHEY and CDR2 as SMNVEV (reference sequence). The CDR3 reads CASRHPNSPLHF. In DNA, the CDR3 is TGTGCCAGCAGGCACCCCAATTCACCCCTCCACTTT.

In nucleotides, the CDR3 is TGTGCCAGCAGAAAACTACAGGGCACCGGGGAGCTGTTTTTT. Translating gives CASRKLQGTGELFF. V and J are TRBV6-1 and TRBJ2-2; D may be TRBD1 (6 bases). This CDR3 comprises 14 residues. Trimming stripped 6 bases from V and 4 bases from J, with 12 bases between. The germline V gene encodes CDR1 MNHNS and CDR2 SASEGT.

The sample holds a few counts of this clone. The CDR3 region is CASGNWGNTEAFF. The CDR3 coding sequence is TGTGCCAGCGGGAATTGGGGGAACACTGAAGCTTTCTTT. The chain uses TRBV5-5 and TRBJ1-1, with D unclear. From germline, CDR1 is SGHKS and CDR2 YYEKEE (reference sequence). The CDR3 totals 13 residues. Trimming shortened V by 7 bases and J by 1 base, and 11 bases separated the two germline ends.

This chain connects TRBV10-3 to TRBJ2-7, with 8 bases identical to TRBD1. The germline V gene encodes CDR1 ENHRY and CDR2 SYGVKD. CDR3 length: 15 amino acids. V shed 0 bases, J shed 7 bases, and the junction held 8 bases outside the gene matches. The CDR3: CAISESGTGQGEQYF. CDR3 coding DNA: TGTGCCATCAGTGAGTCAGGGACAGGCCAGGGTGAGCAGTACTTC.

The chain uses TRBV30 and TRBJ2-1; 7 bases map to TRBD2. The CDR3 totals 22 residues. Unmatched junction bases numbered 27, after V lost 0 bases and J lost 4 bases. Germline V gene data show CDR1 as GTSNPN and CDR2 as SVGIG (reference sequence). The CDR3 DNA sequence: TGTGCCTGGAGTGTAATGGTCTCGCGGGAGAACGCCAAGAACAGGTGGTACAATGAGCAGTTCTTC. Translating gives CAWSVMVSRENAKNRWYNEQFF.

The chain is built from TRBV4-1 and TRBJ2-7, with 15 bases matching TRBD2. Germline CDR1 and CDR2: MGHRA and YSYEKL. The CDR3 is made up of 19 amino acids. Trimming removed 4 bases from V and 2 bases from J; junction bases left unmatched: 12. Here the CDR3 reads CASSLLLRGTSGRTYEQYF. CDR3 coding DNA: TGCGCCAGCAGCCTACTACTTCGGGGGACTAGCGGGAGGACCTACGAGCAGTACTTC.

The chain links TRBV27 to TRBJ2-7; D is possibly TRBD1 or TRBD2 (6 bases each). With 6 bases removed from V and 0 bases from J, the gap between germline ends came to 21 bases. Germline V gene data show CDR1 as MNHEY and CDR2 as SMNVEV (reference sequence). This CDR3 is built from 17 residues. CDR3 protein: CASRSPGAPSASYEQYF. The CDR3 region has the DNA TGTGCCAGCAGGTCGCCGGGGGCTCCTAGTGCCTCCTACGAGCAGTACTTC.

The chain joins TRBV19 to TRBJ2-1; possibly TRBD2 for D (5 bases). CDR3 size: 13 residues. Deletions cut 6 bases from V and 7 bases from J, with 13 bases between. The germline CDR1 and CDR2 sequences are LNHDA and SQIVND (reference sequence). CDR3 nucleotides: TGTGCCAGTAGGTCCGGGAATTGGAATGAGCAGTTCTTC. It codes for CASRSGNWNEQFF.

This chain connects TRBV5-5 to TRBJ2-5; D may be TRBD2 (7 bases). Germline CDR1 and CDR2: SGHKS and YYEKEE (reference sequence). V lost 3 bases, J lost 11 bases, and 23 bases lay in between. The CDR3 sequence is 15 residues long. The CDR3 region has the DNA TGTGCCAGCAGCTCCCAGGTGGGGGGGGCTAGTGAGCAGTACTTC. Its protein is CASSSQVGGASEQYF.

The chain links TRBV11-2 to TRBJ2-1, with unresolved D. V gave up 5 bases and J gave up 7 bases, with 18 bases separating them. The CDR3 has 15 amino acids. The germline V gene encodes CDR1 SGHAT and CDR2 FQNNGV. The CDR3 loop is CASSLLGLVLNEQFF. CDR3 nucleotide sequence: TGTGCCAGCAGCCTCCTCGGGCTAGTCTTAAATGAGCAGTTCTTC.

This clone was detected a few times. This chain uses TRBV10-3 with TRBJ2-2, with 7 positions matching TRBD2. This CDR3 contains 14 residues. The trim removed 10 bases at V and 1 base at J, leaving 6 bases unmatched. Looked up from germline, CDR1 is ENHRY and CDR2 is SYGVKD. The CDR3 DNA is TGTGCCACCGGTGGCGGGAGGAACACCGGGGAGCTGTTTTTT. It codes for CATGGGRNTGELFF.

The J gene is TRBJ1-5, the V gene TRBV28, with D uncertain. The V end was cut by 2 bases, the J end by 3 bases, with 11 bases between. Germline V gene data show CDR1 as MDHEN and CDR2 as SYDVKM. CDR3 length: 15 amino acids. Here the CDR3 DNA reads TGTGCCAGCAGTTTAATAACGGGCCTCAATCAGCCCCAGCATTTT. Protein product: CASSLITGLNQPQHF.

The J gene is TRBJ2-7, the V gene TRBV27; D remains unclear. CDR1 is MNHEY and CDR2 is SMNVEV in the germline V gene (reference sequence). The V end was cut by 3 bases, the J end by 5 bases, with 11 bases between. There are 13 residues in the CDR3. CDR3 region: CASSFHGSHEQYF. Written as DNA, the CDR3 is TGTGCCAGCAGTTTCCATGGTTCCCACGAGCAGTACTTC.

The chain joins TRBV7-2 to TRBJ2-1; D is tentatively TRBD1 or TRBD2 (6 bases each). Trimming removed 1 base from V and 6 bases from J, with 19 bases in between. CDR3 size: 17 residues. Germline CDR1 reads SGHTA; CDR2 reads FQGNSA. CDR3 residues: CASSLVAGGLTGNEQFF. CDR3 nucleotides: TGTGCCAGCAGCTTAGTAGCTGGGGGGCTGACGGGCAATGAGCAGTTCTTC.

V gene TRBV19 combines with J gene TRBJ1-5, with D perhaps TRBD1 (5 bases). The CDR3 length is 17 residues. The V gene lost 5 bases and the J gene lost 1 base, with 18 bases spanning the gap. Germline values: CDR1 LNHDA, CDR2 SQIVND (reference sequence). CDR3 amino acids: CASSFPVGEGSNQPQHF. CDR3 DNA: TGTGCCAGTAGTTTCCCCGTGGGGGAGGGCAGCAATCAGCCCCAGCATTTT.

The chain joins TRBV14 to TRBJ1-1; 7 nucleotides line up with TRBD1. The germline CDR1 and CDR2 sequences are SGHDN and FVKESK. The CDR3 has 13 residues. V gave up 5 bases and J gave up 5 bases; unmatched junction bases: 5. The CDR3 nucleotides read TGTGCCAGCAGCGCCGTACAGGGGACTGAAGCTTTCTTT. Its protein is CASSAVQGTEAFF.

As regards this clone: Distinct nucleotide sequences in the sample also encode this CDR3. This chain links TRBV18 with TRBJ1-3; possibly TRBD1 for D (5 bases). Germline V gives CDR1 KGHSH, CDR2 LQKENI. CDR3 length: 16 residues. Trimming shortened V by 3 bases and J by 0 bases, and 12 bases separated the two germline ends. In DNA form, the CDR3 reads TGTGCCAGCTCACCGCCGGGACGGAACTCTGGAAACACCATATATTTT. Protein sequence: CASSPPGRNSGNTIYF.

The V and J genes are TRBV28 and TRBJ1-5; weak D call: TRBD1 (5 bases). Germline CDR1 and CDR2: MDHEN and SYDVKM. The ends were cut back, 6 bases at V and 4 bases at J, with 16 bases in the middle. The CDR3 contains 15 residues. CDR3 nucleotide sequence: TGTGCCAGCAGGCGCAGGGTCGTTATAAATCAGCCCCAGCATTTT. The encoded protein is CASRRRVVINQPQHF. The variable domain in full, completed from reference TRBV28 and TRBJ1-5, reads DVKVTQSSRYLVKRTGEKVFLECVQDMDHENMFWYRQDPGLGLRLIYFSYDVKMKEKGDIPEGYSVSREKKERFSLILESASTNQTSMYLCASRRRVVINQPQHFGDGTRLSIL.

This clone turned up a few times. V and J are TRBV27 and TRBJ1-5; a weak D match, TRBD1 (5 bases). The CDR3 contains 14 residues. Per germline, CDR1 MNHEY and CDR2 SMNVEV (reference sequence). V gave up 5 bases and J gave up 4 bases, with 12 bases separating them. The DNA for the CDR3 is TGTGCCAGCAGTCCCCTTGACAGTAATCAGCCCCAGCATTTT. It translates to CASSPLDSNQPQHF.